The sequence of this TCR beta chain was determined in a study of STAT5B mutations in CD4+ large granular lymphocyte leukemia. Study results and limitations: Data were not HLA-matched across samples. Top patient clones used TRBV06 genes more often: 8/27 versus 2/35 in controls.

This CDR3 is 15 amino acids long. Germline CDR1 SGHRS, CDR2 YFSETQ. Trimming pared 1 base from V and 1 base from J, leaving 8 bases between. For this clone: Its antigen is undetermined.

Sequencing was at survey level. Using immunoSEQ multiplex PCR, the repertoire was profiled, and TCRdb retains in-frame clones only, with some absent. The data hold under 35,000 clones, with around 85% observed a single time. J is TRBJ2-2 and V is TRBV5-1; D possibly corresponds to TRBD1 (6 bases). Sequenced: CD4+ T cells from blood buffy coats. The clonotype originates from a human donor in good health. CDR3 nucleotide sequence: TGCGCCAGCAGCTTGTCGGGACAGAACACCGGGGAGCTGTTTTTT. Amino acids: CASSLSGQNTGELFF.